This TCR beta chain was found in a study of blood T cell repertoires in COVID-19. This clone was detected a few times. The V gene's germline CDR1 is MNHEY and CDR2 SVGAGI. This CDR3 is built from 15 residues. The V segment lost 4 bases and the J segment 10 bases; nucleotides outside the gene matches: 9. Measured with immunoSEQ multiplex PCR; TCRdb has only the in-frame clones, and not every one. The sample lists approximately 270,000 clones; more than 80% were seen once. Sequenced: PBMCs or T cells enriched from blood (not recorded which). V usage is TRBV6-5 and J usage is TRBJ2-1, with TRBD1 matching over 11 bases. The sequence derives from a woman in her 30s with acute COVID-19. Here the CDR3 DNA reads TGTGCCAGCAGTTCCGGTGGACAGGGGGCTAGCGAGCAGTTCTTC. Its translation is CASSSGGQGASEQFF.